This T cell receptor (beta chain) stems from a study of blood T cell repertoires in COVID-19. Study-level background: Donors in the United States, Italy and Spain gave samples during acute or convalescent COVID-19. T cells, B-cell-depleted T cells, or PBMCs provided the cDNA or gDNA that served as material.

CDR3 length equals 15 residues. The V gene's germline CDR1 is SGDLS and CDR2 YYNGEE. V lost 6 bases, J lost 4 bases, and 19 bases lay in between. TCRdb's copy holds only in-frame clones and misses some; the assay was immunoSEQ multiplex PCR. The sample shows about 200,000 clones, nearly 90% of them seen only once. The chain joins TRBV9 to TRBJ1-2, with D perhaps TRBD1 (5 bases). Sequenced sample: peripheral blood. The receptor was isolated from a man between 60 and 70 years old with active or convalescent COVID-19. The CDR3: CASTPGLPGTYGYTF. CDR3 bases: TGTGCCAGCACCCCGGGACTCCCAGGGACCTATGGCTACACCTTC.